What follows are 32 T cell receptor beta chains derived from one specimen sequenced in a study of T-cell reconstitution after alpha-beta-depleted transplantation in children. TCRbeta library preparation incorporated unique molecular identifiers. TCRdb re-called the PCR reads through MiXCR, storing one row per CDR3 protein. The table has about 200,000 distinct CDR3 sequences, about 6% seen once. The sample here was PBMCs, taken before TCRalphabeta/CD19-depleted stem cell transplant. These receptors were collected from a girl in the first two years of life with combined immunodeficiency, due to receive a stem cell transplant.

This clonotype was observed at least ten times. The V and J genes are TRBV28 and TRBJ2-1, with 8 bases that match TRBD2. The CDR3 covers 13 residues. Trimming took 4 bases from V and 7 from J; bases not matched to a gene: 3. Germline V gene sequence: CDR1 MDHEN, CDR2 SYDVKM. CDR3 bases: TGTGCCAGCAGTTGGGGGACTAGTAATGAGCAGTTCTTC. As protein: CASSWGTSNEQFF.

The genes are TRBV6-5 and TRBJ1-2; D not certain. Looked up from germline, CDR1 is MNHEY and CDR2 is SVGAGI. With 2 bases removed from V and 4 bases from J, the gap between germline ends came to 17 bases. CDR3 size: 16 residues. CDR3 loop: CASSYIRVGGGYGYTF. Here the CDR3 DNA reads TGTGCCAGCAGTTACATTCGCGTGGGAGGCGGCTATGGCTACACCTTC.

With respect to this clonotype: Being one base from a much bigger clone, this may be a read error. A read error is likely, as this CDR3 ends without the conserved phenylalanine or tryptophan. This chain uses TRBV20-1 with TRBJ2-1; 9 nucleotides match TRBD1. The CDR3 totals 17 residues. Trimming at V came to 4 bases and at J to 4 bases, leaving 14 bases not matched to a gene. Germline V gene data show CDR1 as DFQATT and CDR2 as SNEGSKA (reference sequence). DNA of the CDR3: TGCAGTGCTATGGCGATGGGACAGGGCCTCAGATACAATGAGCAGTTCTAC. It specifies CSAMAMGQGLRYNEQFY.

This chain joins TRBV18 and TRBJ2-7, with 11 bases aligning to TRBD2. Germline V gene lookup returns CDR1 KGHSH and CDR2 LQKENI. J was trimmed by 4 bases and V by 3 bases; bases with no gene match: 20. This CDR3 comprises 20 residues. CDR3 nucleotides: TGTGCCAGCTCACCGGCCTTTAGCGGGGGGGCGTTTGCGTTGGAATACGAGCAGTACTTC. Its protein product is CASSPAFSGGAFALEYEQYF.

The sample holds many counts of this clonotype. V gene TRBV5-1 combines with J gene TRBJ1-1, with a tentative D call TRBD1 (5 bases). Germline V gene sequence: CDR1 SGHRS, CDR2 YFSETQ. The CDR3 contains 15 residues. Trimming pared 3 bases from V and 2 bases from J, leaving 14 bases between. CDR3 sequence: CASSYPGGPNTEAFF. The CDR3 region has the DNA TGCGCCAGCAGCTACCCCGGGGGACCCAACACTGAAGCTTTCTTT.

There are many counts of this clonotype. This chain links TRBV12-3 or TRBV12-4 with TRBJ2-2; 8 nucleotides agree with TRBD1. The CDR3 runs 16 residues. After removal of 5 bases from V and 6 bases from J, the junction contained 11 bases not matched to a gene. The CDR3 sequence: CASSPWTGRHPGELFF. The CDR3 DNA reads as TGTGCCAGCAGTCCTTGGACAGGGAGACACCCCGGGGAGCTGTTTTTT.

This clonotype showed up many times. This chain links TRBV28 with TRBJ2-1; D is ambiguous. Trimming pared 5 bases from V and 0 bases from J, leaving 14 bases between. Germline loops: CDR1 MDHEN, CDR2 SYDVKM. The CDR3 is 16 amino acids. In DNA form, the CDR3 reads TGTGCCAGCAGTCCGATTTCCTTGAGCTCCTACAATGAGCAGTTCTTC. Translation: CASSPISLSSYNEQFF.

This clonotype was counted at least ten times. The V gene is TRBV12-3 or TRBV12-4, the J gene TRBJ2-1; TRBD2 is a possible D gene (5 bases). V was cut by 3 bases and J by 5 bases, with 14 bases left in between. The CDR3 totals 15 residues. CDR3 nucleotide sequence: TGTGCCAGCAGTTTTTCACCTCGGAGGAACAATGAGCAGTTCTTC. This codes for CASSFSPRRNNEQFF.

Worth noting for this clonotype: With a much larger clone just one base away, this may be a read error. This chain links TRBV5-8 with TRBJ2-1, with no clear D. Germline CDR1 is SGHTS and CDR2 is YDEGEE. This CDR3 has 15 amino acids. This CDR3 is CASILNLNSYNEQFF. CDR3 nucleotide sequence: TGTGCCAGCATCTTGAACCTAAATTCCTACAATGAGCAGTTCTTC.

The chain is built from TRBV5-5 and TRBJ2-7, with D possibly being TRBD1 (5 bases). Trimming left V 0 bases short and J 1 base short, with 14 bases between. CDR3 length equals 16 residues. Germline V lookup: CDR1 SGHKS, CDR2 YYEKEE (reference sequence). The CDR3, as DNA: TGTGCCAGCAGCTTGGCCCCAGGGCAAGGGTCCTACGAGCAGTACTTC. Its translation: CASSLAPGQGSYEQYF.

In this sample, this clonotype turned up many times. This chain links TRBV7-9 with TRBJ1-2; TRBD1 is a possible D gene (6 bases). Germline CDR1 and CDR2: SEHNR and FQNEAQ (reference sequence). The CDR3 runs 13 residues. Trimming shortened V by 5 bases and J by 4 bases, and 11 bases separated the two germline ends. The CDR3 nucleotides are TGTGCCAGCAGCCCAGGGGCAACCTATGGCTACACCTTC. It specifies CASSPGATYGYTF.

This clonotype has ten or more counts. The chain employs TRBV20-1 and TRBJ1-3; unclear D gene. The CDR3 has 13 residues. Germline loops: CDR1 DFQATT, CDR2 SNEGSKA (reference sequence). V gave up 0 bases and J gave up 8 bases, with 11 bases separating them. CDR3 nucleotide sequence: TGCAGTGCTAGAGATTCGAACGGAGACACCATATATTTT. Translating it yields CSARDSNGDTIYF.

Remarks on this clonotype: This clone may be a read error of a much larger clone one base away. The conserved phenylalanine or tryptophan is not found at the CDR3 terminus, so this likely reflects a read error. This chain connects TRBV7-2 to TRBJ2-3; D assignment may be TRBD1 or TRBD2 (5 bases each). The V and J ends lost 4 bases and 7 bases respectively, with 12 bases between them. The CDR3 spans 13 residues. The V gene's germline CDR1 is SGHTA and CDR2 FQGNSA. CDR3 bases: TGTGCCAGCAGCTCGCCGGGACCCTATACGCAGTATTAT. Translating it yields CASSSPGPYTQYY.

Many counts were recorded for this clonotype. The V and J genes are TRBV7-8 and TRBJ2-7; TRBD1 agrees at 7 bases. This CDR3 is built from 14 residues. The germline gives CDR1 SGHVS, CDR2 FQNEAQ. V was clipped by 4 bases and J by 1 base; unmatched bases: 4. The CDR3 reads CASSSDRRSYEQYF. The CDR3 region has the DNA TGTGCCAGCAGCTCGGACAGGCGATCCTACGAGCAGTACTTC.

There are many counts of this clonotype. This chain uses TRBV9 with TRBJ1-2, with unresolved D. Trimming removed 4 bases at V and 8 bases at J, with 15 bases between. Germline CDR1 SGDLS, CDR2 YYNGEE. The CDR3 covers 13 residues. The CDR3: CASSPGVGRGYTF. The CDR3 nucleotides read TGTGCCAGCAGCCCAGGAGTCGGCCGGGGCTACACCTTC.

This clonotype was detected only a few times. Just one base apart from a much larger clone, this may be a read error. The chain carries TRBV4-2 and TRBJ2-3, with 11 nucleotides matching TRBD2. Germline V gene sequence: CDR1 LGHNA, CDR2 YNFKEQ. The CDR3 covers 15 residues. V shed 4 bases and J 2 bases; nucleotides not matched to a gene: 2. In nucleotides, the CDR3 is TGTGCCAGCAGCCTGGGACTAGCGGCCACAGATACGCAGTATTTT. Protein sequence: CASSLGLAATDTQYF.

This clonotype was observed at least ten times. In DNA form, the CDR3 reads TGTGCCAGCAGCCAGGACAGGTCCGCCTACGAGCAGTACTTC. Residues: CASSQDRSAYEQYF. The chain carries TRBV7-9 and TRBJ2-7; 7 bases match TRBD1. This CDR3 contains 14 residues. V was pared by 5 bases and J by 2 bases, with 6 bases of the junction left unmatched. Germline V gives CDR1 SEHNR, CDR2 FQNEAQ (reference sequence).

The sample holds many counts of this clonotype. The gene calls are TRBV4-3 and TRBJ2-3, with D unresolved. The CDR3 extends over 18 amino acids. Germline values: CDR1 LGHNA, CDR2 YSLEER. V lost 0 bases to trimming and J lost 6 bases, with 22 bases between them. CDR3 DNA sequence: TGCGCCAGCAGCCAAGATCCCCGGGCCCACTTGGGGTGGGATACGCAGTATTTT. As protein: CASSQDPRAHLGWDTQYF.

This clonotype was observed at least ten times. The J gene is TRBJ2-7, the V gene TRBV27; D uncertain. The CDR3 consists of 13 residues. CDR1 is MNHEY, CDR2 SMNVEV, per germline (reference sequence). V was pared by 5 bases and J by 4 bases, with 12 bases between. In nucleotides, the CDR3 is TGTGCCAGCAGTGCCGGACCGTTTTACGAGCAGTACTTC. This translates into CASSAGPFYEQYF.

Comment on this clonotype: Mismatch with germline at one junction end may stem from a read error. The chain combines TRBV12-3 or TRBV12-4 with TRBJ2-1, with TRBD2 identical over 16 bases. The CDR3 is 18 amino acids. CDR3 in amino acids: CTSSLGGLAGGPHNEQFF. CDR3 sequence (DNA): TGTACCAGCAGTTTAGGGGGACTAGCGGGGGGGCCCCACAATGAGCAGTTCTTC.

This clonotype was observed many times. The V call is TRBV7-2, the J call TRBJ2-2; either TRBD1 or TRBD2 may supply D (5 bases each). CDR3 length: 15 amino acids. The V gene lost 5 bases and the J gene lost 2 bases, with 12 bases spanning the gap. Germline V gene data show CDR1 as SGHTA and CDR2 as FQGNSA. The CDR3 DNA reads TGTGCCAGCAGCACCGGGACCCCTAACACCGGGGAGCTGTTTTTT. Its protein product is CASSTGTPNTGELFF. Variable domain in full (rest from reference TRBV7-2 and TRBJ2-2): GAGVSQSPSNKVTEKGKDVELRCDPISGHTALYWYRQSLGQGLEFLIYFQGNSAPDKSGLPSDRFSAERTGGSVSTLTIQRTQQEDSAVYLCASSTGTPNTGELFFGEGSRLTVL.

This CDR3 reads CASSEYSATGQPQHF. The DNA of the CDR3 is TGTGCCAGCAGTGAATATTCCGCGACCGGGCAGCCCCAGCATTTT. The chain uses TRBV25-1 and TRBJ1-5; D ambiguous. Germline CDR1 and CDR2: MGHDK and SYGVNS. V lost 0 bases to trimming and J lost 7 bases, with 13 bases between them. The CDR3 is 15 residues long.

The rearrangement links TRBV29-1 to TRBJ1-1; 8 nucleotides line up with TRBD1. The J segment lost 1 base and the V segment lost 3 bases, leaving 7 bases of the junction unmatched. This CDR3 has 15 amino acids. The germline gives CDR1 SQVTM, CDR2 ANQGSEA. Here the CDR3 reads CSVESVGTGNTEAFF. The CDR3, as DNA: TGCAGCGTTGAGTCGGTGGGGACAGGGAACACTGAAGCTTTCTTT.

This clonotype was observed many times. The chain employs TRBV15 and TRBJ1-4, with D hard to call. Germline lookup yields CDR1 LNHNV and CDR2 YYDKDF (reference sequence). Deletions cut 1 base from V and 5 bases from J, with 5 bases between. CDR3 size: 13 residues. The CDR3 sequence is CATSRGKNEKLFF. CDR3 nucleotides: TGTGCCACCAGCAGAGGAAAGAATGAAAAACTGTTTTTT.

This clonotype appeared many times. The chain has TRBV4-2 and TRBJ2-5, with D possibly matching TRBD2 (6 bases). Germline values: CDR1 LGHNA, CDR2 YNFKEQ. The CDR3 is 17 amino acids. V was clipped by 0 bases and J by 4 bases, with 18 bases between them. CDR3 coding DNA: TGTGCCAGCAGCCAAGATTGGAGACTAGTCAATTCAGAGACCCAGTACTTC. Protein: CASSQDWRLVNSETQYF.

This clonotype was counted many times. The chain carries TRBV27 and TRBJ2-1, with a possible D match to TRBD2 (6 bases). The ends were cut back, 5 bases at V and 8 bases at J, with 19 bases in the middle. This CDR3 spans 15 amino acids. Germline CDR1 and CDR2: MNHEY and SMNVEV (reference sequence). The CDR3 DNA follows: TGTGCCAGCAGTCCCGGTCTAGCGAATTCCTATGAGCAGTTCTTC. This gives the protein CASSPGLANSYEQFF.

In its sample, this clonotype was seen many times. V usage is TRBV20-1 and J usage is TRBJ2-7; D is possibly TRBD1 (5 bases). This CDR3 is built from 14 residues. The germline V and J ends were trimmed by 2 bases and 4 bases, with 15 bases remaining between them. The germline gives CDR1 DFQATT, CDR2 SNEGSKA (reference sequence). CDR3 DNA sequence: TGCAGTGCTAGATCGATCGACAGTTCATACGAGCAGTACTTC. Its translation is CSARSIDSSYEQYF.

This clonotype was detected many times. The genes are TRBV27 and TRBJ2-1; 10 bases agree with TRBD2. Germline lookup yields CDR1 MNHEY and CDR2 SMNVEV (reference sequence). The CDR3 extends over 15 amino acids. The junction had 5 bases not matched to a gene; V was cut back by 5 bases and J by 4 bases. CDR3 DNA: TGTGCCAGCAGTACCGGACTAGCGGTTTACAATGAGCAGTTCTTC. This translates into CASSTGLAVYNEQFF.

The sample holds many counts of this clonotype. The CDR3 loop is CASSPGVYNEQFF. The DNA for the CDR3 is TGTGCCAGCAGCCCCGGCGTCTACAATGAGCAGTTCTTC. The genes are TRBV12-3 or TRBV12-4 and TRBJ2-1, with no clear D. CDR3 length equals 13 residues. Between the trimmed V and J ends, which lost 6 bases and 3 bases, there was a span of 9 bases.

This clonotype was recorded many times. The chain carries TRBV7-9 and TRBJ1-2, with a tentative D call TRBD1 (5 bases). Germline V CDR1 and CDR2: SEHNR, FQNEAQ (reference sequence). This CDR3 region has 12 residues. The V end was cut by 3 bases, the J end by 8 bases, with 10 bases between. CDR3 sequence: CASSFPREGYTF. In DNA form, the CDR3 reads TGTGCCAGCAGCTTCCCCAGGGAAGGCTACACCTTC.

This clonotype was found many times. The rearrangement links TRBV4-1 to TRBJ2-7; tentative D call: TRBD1 (6 bases). Between the trimmed V and J ends, which lost 3 bases and 4 bases, there was a span of 13 bases. The CDR3 length is 14 residues. The germline V gene has CDR1 MGHRA and CDR2 YSYEKL. The DNA for the CDR3 is TGCGCCAGCAGCCAGGCAGGGGAAGGGTACGAGCAGTACTTC. This translates into CASSQAGEGYEQYF.

This clonotype was detected ten times or more. This chain connects TRBV4-1 to TRBJ2-3; 9 bases agree with TRBD2. V shed 4 bases, J shed 5 bases, and the junction held 7 bases outside the gene matches. The germline V gene has CDR1 MGHRA and CDR2 YSYEKL. This CDR3 comprises 15 residues. This CDR3 reads CASSPLSGSIDTQYF. In DNA, the CDR3 is TGCGCCAGCAGCCCCCTTAGCGGGAGTATAGATACGCAGTATTTT.